The rows below give T cell receptor beta chains drawn from one sample of a study of CD8+CD57+ T cells in acquired aplastic anemia. MiXCR was run by TCRdb on the reads, yielding one entry per CDR3 protein. Seen here are 400,000 to 450,000 distinct CDR3 sequences, roughly 64% observed once, and the top ten hold approximately 3.9%. Sequenced sample: sorted CD4+, CD8+, or CD8+CD57+ T cells (not recorded which) from PBMCs. These receptors were obtained from a human donor in good health, serving as a control. The CDR3 runs from the conserved cysteine through the conserved F or W. Fields, in order: CDR3 protein, CDR3 DNA, V gene, J gene, clone size, D gene. D genes are given only for firm matches. Not all rows give a size; the values are once, few, many and, for expanded clones, a class.

CAWSRLAGAGADTQYF	TGTGCCTGGAGTCGTCTAGCGGGGGCAGGCGCAGATACGCAGTATTTT	TRBV30	TRBJ2-3	NA	TRBD2
CASSPAHPRDTQYF	TGTGCCAGCAGCCCCGCACACCCCAGAGATACGCAGTATTTT	TRBV5-4	TRBJ2-3	NA	NA
CASNERLEDTRYF	TGTGCCAGCAACGAACGACTGGAAGATACGCGGTATTTT	TRBV2	TRBJ2-3	few	NA
CASSVGRADGYTF	TGTGCCAGCAGCGTTGGGAGGGCGGATGGCTACACCTTC	TRBV7-4	TRBJ1-2	NA	NA
CASSMERGDTQYF	TGCGCCAGCAGCATGGAGCGAGGAGATACGCAGTACTTC	TRBV5-1	TRBJ2-7	NA	NA
CASSPPHGKQYF	TGTGCCAGCTCTCCCCCCCACGGGAAGCAGTACTTC	TRBV18	TRBJ2-7	many	NA
CASSLSRGQASGANVLTF	TGTGCCAGCAGCTTATCTCGCGGACAGGCTTCTGGGGCCAACGTCCTGACTTTC	TRBV5-8	TRBJ2-6	NA	TRBD1
CASSLAHGTKETQYF	TGTGCCAGCAGCTTAGCCCACGGGACAAAAGAGACCCAGTACTTC	TRBV7-6	TRBJ2-5	many	NA
CASSLASGTGAYEQYF	TGTGCCAGCAGCTTAGCCTCCGGGACAGGGGCCTACGAGCAGTACTTC	TRBV7-2	TRBJ2-7	many	TRBD1
CASSIQFGNTIYF	TGTGCCAGTAGTATCCAGTTTGGAAACACCATATATTTT	TRBV7-2	TRBJ1-3	NA	NA
CSAEPQRGAAEQFF	TGCAGCGCTGAGCCGCAGCGGGGGGCGGCTGAGCAGTTCTTC	TRBV20-1	TRBJ2-1	NA	TRBD2
CSATGLAGGYNEQFF	TGCAGTGCTACGGGACTAGCGGGGGGTTACAATGAGCAGTTCTTC	TRBV20-1	TRBJ2-1	many	TRBD2
CAITAGGSATEAFF	TGTGCCATCACCGCGGGGGGGTCGGCCACTGAAGCTTTCTTT	TRBV10-3	TRBJ1-1	NA	NA
CASSEQGVAYNEQFF	TGTGCCAGCAGCGAACAGGGGGTCGCATACAATGAGCAGTTCTTC	TRBV6-1	TRBJ2-1	NA	TRBD1
CASSLSDRANYGYTF	TGCGCCAGCAGCTTGTCGGACAGAGCTAACTATGGCTACACCTTC	TRBV5-1	TRBJ1-2	NA	NA
CASSLGWDSSYDKQYF	TGTGCCAGCAGCTTAGGGTGGGACAGTTCCTACGATAAGCAGTATTTT	TRBV7-2	TRBJ2-3	NA	TRBD1
CASSGPGQVRTEAFF	TGCGCCAGCAGCGGACCGGGACAGGTACGCACTGAAGCTTTCTTT	TRBV4-1	TRBJ1-1	many	TRBD1
CASSNRRYEQYLGF	TGTGCCAGCAGCAACCGGCGGTACGAGCAGTACTTGGGGTTC	TRBV7-9	TRBJ2-7	NA	NA
CASSQRIPGQGVFTEAFF	TGTGCCAGCAGTCAACGTATACCCGGACAGGGAGTATTCACTGAAGCTTTCTTT	TRBV6-1	TRBJ1-1	few	TRBD1
CAISESGTGPNEQFF	TGTGCCATCAGTGAGTCGGGGACAGGGCCCAATGAGCAGTTCTTC	TRBV10-3	TRBJ2-1	NA	TRBD1
CASSQAWDRGKDGYTF	TGTGCCAGCAGCCAAGCTTGGGACAGGGGAAAGGATGGCTACACCTTC	TRBV3-1	TRBJ1-2	many	TRBD1
CSATQGAGADVLTF	TGCAGTGCGACACAGGGTGCGGGGGCCGACGTCCTGACTTTC	TRBV20-1	TRBJ2-6	NA	NA
CASSLAGTEETQYF	TGTGCCAGCAGCCTAGCGGGGACCGAAGAGACCCAGTACTTC	TRBV11-2	TRBJ2-5	NA	TRBD2
CASSRDKPQHF	TGTGCCAGCAGTCGGGACAAACCCCAGCATTTT	TRBV12-3/TRBV12-4	TRBJ1-5	many	NA
CASTPGDTGAGNTINSNQPQHF	TGTGCCAGTACCCCTGGGGATACGGGGGCTGGAAACACCATTAATAGCAATCAGCCCCAGCATTTT	TRBV7-2	TRBJ1-5	NA	NA
CASTGRLAEYNEQFF	TGTGCCAGCACCGGGAGGTTGGCAGAGTACAATGAGCAGTTCTTC	TRBV12-3/TRBV12-4	TRBJ2-1	NA	TRBD2
CASGLTRVENVAFF	TGCGCCAGCGGCCTAACTCGTGTAGAAAATGTAGCTTTCTTT	TRBV5-1	TRBJ1-1	NA	NA
CSVGTGGIGQPHHF	TGCAGCGTCGGGACAGGGGGCATAGGGCAGCCCCACCACTTT	TRBV29-1	TRBJ1-6	NA	TRBD1
CSAHTAGGYIEAFF	TGCAGTGCTCACACCGCGGGGGGATACATTGAAGCTTTCTTT	TRBV20-1	TRBJ1-1	NA	NA
CSAGETSWDGNEQYF	TGCAGTGCTGGTGAGACTAGCTGGGACGGCAATGAGCAGTATTTT	TRBV20-1	TRBJ2-3	few	TRBD2
CASNELAGGVETQYF	TGTGCCAGTAACGAACTAGCGGGGGGGGTGGAGACCCAGTACTTC	TRBV19	TRBJ2-5	NA	TRBD2
CASNVGDRAKLFF	TGCGCCAGCAATGTTGGGGACAGGGCGAAGCTGTTTTTT	TRBV5-1	TRBJ2-2	NA	TRBD1
CASSPPRGTGYTF	TGTGCCAGCAGCCCACCCAGGGGTACAGGCTACACCTTC	TRBV12-3/TRBV12-4	TRBJ1-2	many	NA
CASTADRGGEKLFF	TGTGCCAGTACTGCCGACAGGGGCGGAGAAAAACTGTTTTTT	TRBV7-8	TRBJ1-4	NA	TRBD1
CASRPRGEGPQYF	TGTGCCAGCAGACCCCGCGGGGAAGGGCCCCAGTACTTC	TRBV7-2	TRBJ2-5	few	NA
CASSLQGHAEKQDQYF	TGTGCCAGCAGCTTACAGGGACACGCCGAAAAACAGGATCAGTACTTC	TRBV7-2	TRBJ2-7	NA	NA
CASSLSGTGVKETQYF	TGTGCCAGCAGCTTATCCGGGACAGGGGTCAAAGAGACCCAGTACTTC	TRBV5-5	TRBJ2-5	NA	TRBD1
CASSQDRRGGYGQYF	TGTGCCAGCAGCCAAGATCGGCGGGGGGGATACGGGCAGTACTTC	TRBV14	TRBJ2-7	many	TRBD2
CASSVDSGVGDTQYF	TGTGCCAGCAGCGTAGATTCAGGTGTTGGAGATACGCAGTATTTT	TRBV11-2	TRBJ2-3	NA	NA
CATSETGEAKNIQYF	TGTGCCACCAGTGAGACAGGGGAGGCCAAAAACATTCAGTACTTC	TRBV6-6	TRBJ2-4	NA	TRBD1
CASSLGTEQQYF	TGTGCCAGCAGCCTGGGGACGGAGCAGCAGTACTTC	TRBV11-1	TRBJ2-7	NA	NA
CASSTRKTQDQYF	TGTGCCAGCAGCACCCGGAAAACCCAGGACCAGTACTTC	TRBV7-6	TRBJ2-7	NA	NA
CSARPINYGYTF	TGCAGTGCTAGACCAATTAACTATGGCTACACCTTC	TRBV20-1	TRBJ1-2	NA	NA
CASSVKQGWEYEQYF	TGTGCCAGCAGCGTAAAGCAGGGGTGGGAATACGAGCAGTACTTC	TRBV7-6	TRBJ2-7	NA	NA
CAWRGGAFF	TGTGCCTGGAGGGGGGGGGCGTTTTTT	TRBV30	TRBJ1-4	NA	NA
CASSWQGVITGELFF	TGTGCCAGCAGCTGGCAGGGGGTTATCACCGGGGAGCTGTTTTTT	TRBV5-1	TRBJ2-2	NA	TRBD1
CASSFLQETQYF	TGTGCCAGCAGCTTCCTACAAGAGACCCAGTACTTC	TRBV11-3	TRBJ2-5	NA	NA
CASSQRGAAGYGYTF	TGTGCCAGCAGCCAGCGGGGGGCGGCCGGCTATGGCTACACCTTC	TRBV14	TRBJ1-2	many	NA
CASSTWTNTGELFF	TGTGCCAGCAGCACATGGACGAACACCGGGGAGCTGTTTTTT	TRBV12-3/TRBV12-4	TRBJ2-2	NA	NA
CSASRTSGGAAQHTDTQYF	TGCAGTGCTTCCCGGACTAGCGGGGGGGCCGCTCAGCACACAGATACGCAGTATTTT	TRBV20-1	TRBJ2-3	many	TRBD2
CASSRNSPDTHELFF	TGTGCCAGCAGTCGGAACAGCCCGGATACGCATGAGCTTTTCTTC	TRBV7-2	TRBJ2-1	NA	NA
CASSITIAGELFF	TGTGCCAGCAGCATTACGATCGCCGGGGAGCTGTTTTTT	TRBV5-1	TRBJ2-2	NA	NA
CASSAGHGGELFF	TGTGCCAGCAGCGCAGGGCACGGGGGGGAGCTGTTTTTT	TRBV5-1	TRBJ2-2	NA	NA
CASSIAGGGPLEQYF	TGTGCCAGTAGTATAGCCGGCGGGGGACCTCTCGAGCAGTACTTC	TRBV19	TRBJ2-7	NA	TRBD2